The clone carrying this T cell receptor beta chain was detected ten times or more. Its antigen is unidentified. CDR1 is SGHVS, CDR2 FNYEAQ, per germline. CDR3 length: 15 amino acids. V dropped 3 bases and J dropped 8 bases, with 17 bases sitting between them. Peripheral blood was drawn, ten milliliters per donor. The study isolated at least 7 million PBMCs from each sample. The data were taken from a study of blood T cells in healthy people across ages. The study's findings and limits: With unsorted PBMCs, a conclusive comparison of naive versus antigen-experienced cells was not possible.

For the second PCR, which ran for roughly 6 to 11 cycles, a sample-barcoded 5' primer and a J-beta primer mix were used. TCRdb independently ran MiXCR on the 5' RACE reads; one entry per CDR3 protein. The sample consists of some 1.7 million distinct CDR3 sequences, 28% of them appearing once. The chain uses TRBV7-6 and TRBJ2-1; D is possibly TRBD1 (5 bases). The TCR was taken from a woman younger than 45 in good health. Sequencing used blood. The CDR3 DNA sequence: TGTGCCAGCAGCTTGTTTGGGGCCCGGAACGATGAGCAGTTCTTC. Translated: CASSLFGARNDEQFF.